The source of this TCR beta chain is a study of response to subunit inactivated influenza vaccine. This clonotype was observed a few times. What it binds is not known. TCRdb reprocessed the RT-PCR reads with MiXCR, giving one entry per CDR3 protein. The sample comprises 530,000 or so distinct CDR3 sequences, roughly 10% of which are singletons, and roughly 10% rests with the top ten. General study findings and limits: Every seasonal influenza vaccination brings in few new T cells, the authors suggested.

The source was PBMCs from blood, collected on the day of vaccination. The TCR comes from a man aged 50 to 60 who received an inactivated influenza vaccine.

The CDR3 DNA follows: TGCAGTGCTAGTGCCCGGGACACTCATTCCGAGCAGTACTTC. Protein product: CSASARDTHSEQYF. The rearrangement links TRBV20-1 to TRBJ2-7; D might be TRBD1 (6 bases). Between the trimmed V and J ends, which lost 3 bases and 6 bases, there was a span of 18 bases. CDR3 size: 14 residues. Per germline, CDR1 DFQATT and CDR2 SNEGSKA (reference sequence).